This TCR beta chain was found in a study of cytomegalovirus exposure and HLA in healthy donors (dated by TCRdb to 2016 to 2017). Broadly, across the study: According to an earlier analysis of 587 of the donors, about 179 million T cells yielded 100 million or so unique TCR beta sequences and about 300 Gb of sequence data. To study patterns of TCR occurrence, a later analysis re-analyzed previously published TCR beta repertoires from 650 to 750 donors and added high-resolution HLA genotyping. Along with the approximately 600-subject first cohort, a separate validation cohort of 120 different subjects was used. Rather than drawing on any new phenotypic data, the later analysis identified candidate immune exposures from TCR beta sequences and the way those sequences occurred across donors. The genetic ancestry cluster associated with self-reported Caucasian donors included 70% to 85% of the roughly 360 genotyped donors. Every repertoire in the discovery cohort had been generated on one and the same sequencing platform. Among 398 genotyped donors of the cohort, an average of 235,054 unique TCR beta nucleotide sequences were sequenced per donor, 15% to 20% of them non-productive. An earlier analysis of around 580 of the donors used high-throughput TCR beta sequencing to judge whether each TCR beta V gene segment behaved as functional or pseudogenic. The number of donors typed differed by locus, with about 629-630 for A, B, C, DRB1 and DQB1, more than 500 for DQA1, 600 to 610 for DPA1, and around 450 for DPB1. HLA typing included class I and class II loci at four-digit resolution. The study aimed to test whether cataloging public T cell receptors could reveal signatures of past pathogen exposure. Using immunosequencing, the study profiled T cell repertoires from 640 or so subjects and related those repertoires to cytomegalovirus serostatus. An early release that covered about 640 HLA-typed donors contained 300 to 350 gigabases of sequencing data and tens of millions of unique TCR sequences. Because of strong linkage in the cohort, 5 or 6 DR-DQ haplotypes were treated as single units for association and clustering. A later genetic analysis took genome-wide SNP genotypes for about three fifths of the roughly 700 donors and used that subset as a discovery cohort. Donor age, sex, ethnicity and CMV serostatus were compiled together with the repertoire data. The study combined high-throughput TCR immunosequencing, statistical association of individual TCRs with disease status, and machine learning to predict cytomegalovirus infection status.

About this clone itself: Its antigen remains unidentified.

The CDR3 runs 15 amino acids, cysteine and phenylalanine included. CDR3 DNA only is kept here, 45 bases in frame from base 1. Relative to germline, V is missing 6 bases and J is missing 2 bases, with 7 bases of the junction outside any gene match. For CDR1 and CDR2, the germline V gene lists ENHRY and SYGVKD. The full study reports these points: In a later analysis, several top co-occurrence clusters were reported to appear linked to parvovirus B19, influenza, CMV and Epstein-Barr virus. In a later genetic analysis, a missense DCLRE1C variant was associated with V-gene and J-gene trimming of TCR beta chains, and the association was replicated in an independent cohort. In the study, 150 to 200 TCR beta chains were listed as associated with cytomegalovirus. A further reported finding was that TCR beta sequences accurately predicted the HLA-A and HLA-B alleles for most subjects in the first cohort. It was suggested by the authors that the approach could potentially be generalized to other disease states and immunological phenotypes. A few of the identified cytomegalovirus-associated TCR beta chains were confirmed in vitro to be specific for cytomegalovirus antigens. When HLA alleles, especially DR and DQ, strongly co-occurred, attributing TCR associations to individual alleles was difficult. A later analysis found that most CMV-associated TCR beta chains appeared HLA-restricted, with HLA associations seemingly driven largely by CMV exposure. In a later analysis, HLA-associated TCR beta chains were found to be more clonally expanded and to have lower generation probabilities than equally common non-associated chains. Cytomegalovirus status was reported to be diagnosed by the classifier with high specificity and sensitivity in both the original and validation cohorts. The presence/absence analyses assumed that sequencing depth was roughly uniform across donors, and that assumption may not be true. Because some donors lacked HLA typing at each locus, the association tests relied only on the typed subset. About 15 rarely observed V segments, including chromosome 9 orphons, were excluded from the earlier analysis of about 600 of the donors because counts were too low. Some IMGT-functional V segments, including TRBV6-2 and TRBV6-3, could not be told apart with the 87-base-pair reads, so those segments were excluded. Immune exposure information for the cohort was limited to CMV serostatus. Most TCR sequences were seen in very few donors, while some public TCRs were found in many individuals. In an earlier analysis of some 500 of the donors, most TCR beta V segments appeared in productive rearrangements about 87% or about 30% of the time, broadly matching IMGT annotations. The cohort was sequenced for TCR beta chains only, and without alpha or paired-chain data the features that could be detected were limited. A cluster of highly shared sequence variants was judged likely to be a technical artifact of the sequencing pipeline. Specific HLA alleles were associated with 18,000 or so TCR beta sequences at a false discovery rate of 0.05 in a later analysis. In a later analysis, the rate of TCR association differed among HLA loci, with DRB1 alleles having the most associated TCRs and HLA-C alleles having the fewest. Correlated functional status among segregating V segments might be attributable to linkage disequilibrium, but an unknown experimental factor could not be ruled out. Compared with the 666-donor mean, donors in an Asian-associated ancestry cluster had fewer N-insertions in productive TCRs, according to a later genetic analysis.

The cohort consisted of some 670 healthy bone marrow donors. At the time of sampling, every cohort member was nominally healthy, though immune exposures that went unrecorded were likely present. The donor was CMV seronegative and belonged to the group of 350 or so seronegative cohort members. Every donor gave a peripheral blood sample, and the peripheral blood mononuclear cells from that sample were used for TCR beta sequencing. Genomic DNA was extracted from the blood cell samples with the Qiagen DNeasy Blood Extraction Kit. To prepare the library, the immunoSEQ multiplex PCR assay was applied. The multiplex PCR relied on a mix of 60 forward primers for TCR Vbeta segments and 13 reverse primers for TCR Jbeta segments. A multiplex PCR assay on genomic DNA amplified the CDR3 region of rearranged TCR beta genes. The Illumina HiSeq System was used to sequence the amplified TCR beta libraries as 87-base-pair reads. Under the source paper's analysis protocol: Across the 500 to 850 repertoires, a later analysis counted tens of millions of unique TCR beta chains, around 11 million of which were shared by at least two donors. To remove PCR and sequencing errors, raw reads were error-corrected and collapsed into unique sequences using a nearest-neighbor algorithm that merged closely related sequences. V, D and J gene segments were assigned by aligning CDR3 sequences to IMGT reference sequences. For a sequence to be retained, a match of at least six nucleotides to both a V gene segment and a J gene segment was required. A rearrangement was called productive if the CDR3 had no stop codons and remained in frame with V and J, and every other rearrangement was called non-productive. Following IMGT convention, CDR3 was defined as the stretch from the second conserved V-encoded cysteine up to the conserved J-encoded phenylalanine. Sequences without an unambiguous match to a single V gene segment were excluded from the earlier analysis of about 600 of the donors. In an earlier analysis of 587 of the donors, V segments were called functional above 56.7% productive rearrangements and were called segregating when the between-donor standard deviation exceeded 5%. A statistical classification framework was built for diagnosing cytomegalovirus status from the catalog of TCR beta chain sequences. In a later analysis, TCR nucleotide sequences were compared against IMGT/GENE-DB human TR gene sequences so that V and J genes could be assigned. In a later analysis, CDR3 sequences and most-parsimonious VDJ recombination scenarios were assigned using the TCRdist pipeline. In a later analysis, each TCR beta chain was defined by its CDR3 amino acid sequence together with its V-gene family, and reads lacking a unique V-gene family were excluded. In a later analysis, a few hundred highly shared, low-generation-probability nucleotide sequences were removed to address suspected cross-contamination and a sequencing artifact. In a later analysis, a clonal expansion index for each public chain was calculated from normalized within-repertoire ranks of inferred template counts. In a later analysis, generation probabilities were computed with a VDJ recombination model fitted to out-of-frame rearrangements, and the resulting probabilities were checked against IGoR. A later analysis scored TCR-TCR, TCR-HLA and TCR-CMV co-occurrence with hypergeometric tests, applying a repertoire-size bias correction to TCR pairs. In a later analysis, false discovery rates were estimated by permuting HLA or CMV assignments 20 times. A later analysis grouped co-occurring TCRs with DBSCAN, adding TCRdist sequence similarity when clustering within HLA-allele-positive subsets. For co-occurrence clustering, repertoires with fewer than 30,000 or more than 120,000 public chains were excluded, along with roughly 5 repertoires with anomalous nucleotide sharing. TCRdb carries this immuneACCESS record with in-frame sequences only. Its versions omit some clonotypes, under half of them owing to an unresolved V gene in the studies checked, with the rest unexplained. Clone size and V and J calls were adopted from that table, with D and trimming inferred from the DNA. The table kept for this sample lists under 200,000 clones. The ten largest clones take up roughly 2% of the sample.

Recombination connected TRBV10-3 to TRBJ2-7; the junction holds 10 bases that match TRBD2. This clonotype originated in a man in his thirties or forties in good health and CMV-seronegative. Input material: PBMCs. CDR3 sequence: CAISPSGRVTYEQYF. The base sequence is TGTGCCATCAGCCCCAGCGGGAGGGTAACCTACGAGCAGTACTTC.